These T cell receptor beta chains were read from a single sample in a study of beta chain features in type 1 diabetes. Method: immunoSEQ multiplex PCR; TCRdb's copy keeps in-frame clones and lacks some. Among 100,000 to 150,000 clones listed, roughly 10% were seen once. The sequencing sample was made of central memory CD4+ T cells from blood. These receptor sequences come from a young man with type 1 diabetes. Each CDR3 is given with its conserved first and last residue. The order of the fields is V gene, J gene, D gene, clone size, CDR3 protein, CDR3 DNA. D genes are given only for firm matches. Some rows mark clone size as missing; the rest say once, few, many or name a class of expanded clone.

V: TRBV12-1
J: TRBJ2-7
D: .
size: few
CDR3: CASSFTPWEAEEQYF
DNA: TGTGCCAGCAGCTTTACCCCCTGGGAGGCGGAGGAGCAGTACTTC

V: TRBV6-1
J: TRBJ2-1
D: TRBD2
size: few
CDR3: CASSGGAGLAGGRDEQFF
DNA: TGTGCCAGCAGTGGGGGAGCGGGACTAGCGGGGGGGCGCGATGAGCAGTTCTTC

V: TRBV4-2
J: TRBJ1-1
D: .
size: .
CDR3: CASSQDWAGLTEAFF
DNA: TGTGCCAGCAGCCAAGATTGGGCAGGCCTCACTGAAGCTTTCTTT

V: TRBV7-2
J: TRBJ2-1
D: TRBD1
size: few
CDR3: CASSPFGQDNEQFF
DNA: TGTGCCAGCAGCCCATTCGGACAGGACAATGAGCAGTTCTTC

V: TRBV6-5
J: TRBJ2-3
D: TRBD2
size: .
CDR3: CASSYERGGRDTQYF
DNA: TGTGCCAGCAGTTACGAGCGGGGGGGCAGAGATACGCAGTATTTT

V: TRBV29-1
J: TRBJ1-2
D: TRBD1
size: few
CDR3: CSVEKQGLNYGYTF
DNA: TGCAGCGTTGAGAAACAGGGGCTCAACTATGGCTACACCTTC

V: TRBV30
J: TRBJ2-3
D: .
size: few
CDR3: CAWGLPGKGPTDTQYF
DNA: TGTGCCTGGGGATTACCAGGGAAGGGGCCCACAGATACGCAGTATTTT

V: TRBV2
J: TRBJ2-7
D: .
size: .
CDR3: CASRESPGEQYF
DNA: TGTGCCAGCAGGGAGAGTCCGGGCGAGCAGTACTTC

V: TRBV18
J: TRBJ1-1
D: TRBD1
size: .
CDR3: CASSLSAGGGSEAFF
DNA: TGTGCCAGCTCACTCTCGGCAGGGGGCGGATCTGAAGCTTTCTTT

V: TRBV30
J: TRBJ2-5
D: .
size: .
CDR3: CAWRRSRTIAETQYF
DNA: TGTGCCTGGAGGAGGAGTAGAACAATTGCGGAGACCCAGTACTTC

V: TRBV18
J: TRBJ2-3
D: .
size: few
CDR3: CASSRDRDTQYF
DNA: TGTGCCAGCTCACGAGACAGAGATACGCAGTATTTT

V: TRBV27
J: TRBJ2-7
D: .
size: many
CDR3: CASSSHGGINEQYF
DNA: TGTGCCAGCAGTTCCCACGGGGGTATAAACGAGCAGTACTTC

V: TRBV6-1
J: TRBJ2-1
D: TRBD1
size: .
CDR3: CASSSPGQGGNEQFF
DNA: TGTGCCAGCAGTTCTCCGGGACAGGGCGGCAATGAGCAGTTCTTC

V: TRBV5-1
J: TRBJ2-7
D: TRBD2
size: .
CDR3: CASSAAGTNSYEQYF
DNA: TGCGCCAGCAGCGCCGCCGGGACTAACTCCTACGAGCAGTACTTC

V: TRBV2
J: TRBJ2-7
D: .
size: few
CDR3: CASRFTGFSYEQYF
DNA: TGTGCCAGCAGGTTTACAGGGTTCTCCTACGAGCAGTACTTC

V: TRBV18
J: TRBJ1-5
D: .
size: .
CDR3: CASSSRGQPQHF
DNA: TGTGCCAGCTCATCGCGGGGTCAGCCCCAGCATTTT

V: TRBV7-9
J: TRBJ2-7
D: TRBD2
size: few
CDR3: CAGQTWGGYEQYF
DNA: TGTGCCGGCCAGACTTGGGGGGGCTACGAGCAGTACTTC